This T cell receptor beta chain was retrieved from a study of identical twins. Broader study findings: Within cord blood, abundant beta clonotypes carried fewer insertions, but memory repertoires showed no such trend.

As to this clonotype: Its antigen is unidentified.

TCRdb recomputed calls from the 5' RACE reads with MiXCR, one row per CDR3 protein. The top ten hold around 1.6% of the sample, which has about 890,000 distinct CDR3 sequences, approximately 13% seen once. Per germline, CDR1 MNHNS and CDR2 SASEGT. The CDR3 is 13 residues long. The germline V and J ends were trimmed by 6 bases and 6 bases, with 12 bases remaining between them. Healthy Caucasians made up all donors. These data were also reused for a study on yellow fever vaccine responses in identical twins.

The receptor's source is a woman aged 18 to 35 in good health. The chain employs TRBV6-1 and TRBJ1-5; D perhaps matches TRBD1 (5 bases). The sequenced material came from PBMCs. As DNA, the CDR3 is TGTGCCAGCAGCAAGGGAGGGGTTCAGCCCCAGCATTTT. Residues: CASSKGGVQPQHF.